The 6 T cell receptor beta chains below come from one sample, sequenced in a study of T cell responses to AZD1222 COVID-19 vaccine. Repertoires were generated with immunoSEQ multiplex PCR, while TCRdb's copy carries only in-frame clones and drops some. The sample yields about 92,000 clones, over 75% seen once. Sequenced here: peripheral blood, sampled on day 0 of AZD1222 vaccination. Receptors originate from an adult in good health.

The V gene is TRBV27, the J gene TRBJ1-5; tentatively, D is TRBD1 (6 bases). The CDR3 is 15 amino acids. V dropped 6 bases and J dropped 0 bases, with 12 bases sitting between them. The germline CDR1 and CDR2 sequences are MNHEY and SMNVEV (reference sequence). In DNA form, the CDR3 reads TGTGCCAGCAGGGGGGGCCTTTATAGCAATCAGCCCCAGCATTTT. It is translated as CASRGGLYSNQPQHF.

In this sample, this clone turned up once. The V and J genes are TRBV18 and TRBJ2-1; D is unclear. The CDR3 is 14 amino acids. Trimming pared 5 bases from V and 10 bases from J, leaving 18 bases between. Per the germline V gene, CDR1 is KGHSH and CDR2 is LQKENI. This CDR3 is CASSAYTAVDEQFF. In DNA form, the CDR3 reads TGTGCCAGCTCAGCCTACACGGCGGTCGACGAGCAGTTCTTC.

The table lists this clone with a count of one. The V and J genes are TRBV19 and TRBJ2-1; D possibly corresponds to TRBD2 (6 bases). Germline CDR1 LNHDA, CDR2 SQIVND (reference sequence). This CDR3 has 13 amino acids. The germline V and J ends were trimmed by 11 bases and 4 bases, with 15 bases remaining between them. CDR3 region: CASAGTSYNEQFF. CDR3 nucleotide sequence: TGTGCCTCCGCCGGGACTTCTTACAATGAGCAGTTCTTC.

The chain couples TRBV7-9 to TRBJ1-6, with no clear D. The germline V and J ends were trimmed by 10 bases and 7 bases, with 17 bases remaining between them. The length of the CDR3 is 14 residues. Germline V gene data show CDR1 as SEHNR and CDR2 as FQNEAQ (reference sequence). The DNA of the CDR3 is TGTGCCACTCCCCGAGTAGGCGAAAATTCACCCCTCCACTTT. Encoded protein: CATPRVGENSPLHF.

The chain uses TRBV7-2 and TRBJ1-2, with 8 bases fitting TRBD1. Germline V lookup: CDR1 SGHTA, CDR2 FQGNSA. The CDR3 length is 14 residues. Losses at the gene ends were 5 bases for V and 4 bases for J; bases not matched to a gene: 6. Written as DNA, the CDR3 is TGTGCCAGCAGCGAGCAGGGGGCCGGCTATGGCTACACCTTC. This encodes CASSEQGAGYGYTF.

The chain joins TRBV5-1 to TRBJ2-7; D gene ambiguous. There are 12 residues in the CDR3. Germline V gives CDR1 SGHRS, CDR2 YFSETQ. Trimming left V 0 bases short and J 9 bases short, with 10 bases between. CDR3: CASSLEVGVQYF. DNA for the CDR3: TGCGCCAGCAGCTTGGAGGTTGGTGTGCAGTACTTC.